A single sample is the source of the 32 T cell receptor beta chains below, sequenced in a study of CD8 T cells in ankylosing spondylitis. Via MiXCR, TCRdb re-called the 5' RACE reads, giving one row per CDR3 protein. Here the sample spans some 350,000 distinct CDR3 sequences, roughly 15% being singletons. Sequenced material: blood, either unsorted or a sorted T cell fraction (not recorded which). The receptors derive from a male donor with ankylosing spondylitis or in good health (not recorded which).

This clonotype showed up many times. This chain connects TRBV12-3 or TRBV12-4 to TRBJ1-4; D ambiguous. Trimming cost V 3 bases and J 1 base, with 15 bases left between them. CDR3 size: 17 residues. The CDR3 nucleotides read TGTGCCAGCAGTTTTGCCTCCGGGCTGAAAACTAATGAAAAACTGTTTTTT. Protein product: CASSFASGLKTNEKLFF.

This chain joins TRBV29-1 and TRBJ2-7, with D perhaps matching TRBD1 (5 bases). This CDR3 is built from 14 residues. From germline, CDR1 is SQVTM and CDR2 ANQGSEA. The V end lost 4 bases, the J end lost 2 bases, and 15 bases lay between the germline ends. The CDR3 DNA reads TGCAGCGTTGTTGTGCAGGGCGGCACCTACGAGCAGTACTTC. Translated, it gives CSVVVQGGTYEQYF.

The chain is built from TRBV20-1 and TRBJ2-5; 7 nucleotides align to TRBD2. This CDR3 region has 16 residues. J lost 2 bases, V lost 6 bases, and 15 bases had no gene match. Germline V lookup: CDR1 DFQATT, CDR2 SNEGSKA (reference sequence). CDR3 region: CSASEADPGGQETQYF. CDR3 nucleotide sequence: TGCAGTGCCAGCGAAGCGGATCCCGGGGGGCAAGAGACCCAGTACTTC.

The chain combines TRBV5-6 with TRBJ2-7; D not certain. The length of the CDR3 is 19 residues. Germline V gene data show CDR1 as SGHDT and CDR2 as YYEEEE. Trimming pared 4 bases from V and 2 bases from J, leaving 28 bases between. The CDR3 loop is CASSPSGRYADPKTYEQYF. The DNA of the CDR3 is TGTGCCAGCAGCCCCTCCGGTCGGTACGCGGATCCAAAAACCTACGAGCAGTACTTC.

This clonotype was seen a few times. V is TRBV7-9 and J is TRBJ2-1, with 7 bases lining up with TRBD2. The CDR3 contains 17 residues. The germline gives CDR1 SEHNR, CDR2 FQNEAQ (reference sequence). Trimming cost V 5 bases and J 4 bases; bases outside gene matches: 14. The DNA of the CDR3 is TGTGCCAGCAGCGTTAGTAGTGGAAGCGGGGCTTACAATGAGCAGTTCTTC. It codes for CASSVSSGSGAYNEQFF.

This clonotype has ten or more counts. Here the CDR3 DNA reads TGTGCCAGCAGTCGAGGTTTTATCGGGGGTGGAAACACCATATATTTT. It is translated as CASSRGFIGGGNTIYF. V usage is TRBV6-1 and J usage is TRBJ1-3; the D gene is possibly TRBD1 (5 bases). The CDR3 runs to 16 residues. Trimming took off 5 bases at V and 3 bases at J, with 17 bases between the two ends. Looked up from germline, CDR1 is MNHNS and CDR2 is SASEGT.

This clonotype was seen more than once but under ten times. The rearrangement links TRBV12-3 or TRBV12-4 to TRBJ2-5; D is unclear. The CDR3 is 11 residues long. Trimming cost V 8 bases and J 5 bases, with 9 bases left between them. The CDR3 protein is CASGLFETQYF. CDR3 sequence (DNA): TGTGCCAGCGGTCTTTTTGAGACCCAGTACTTC.

Points on this clonotype: This may stem from a read error, because a much larger clone lies one nucleotide away. The CDR3 DNA reads TGTGTCAGCAGCTTCCGGGACTACACAGATACGCAGTATTTT. This codes for CVSSFRDYTDTQYF. The chain has TRBV11-2 and TRBJ2-3; 7 positions match TRBD2. This CDR3 contains 14 residues. Germline-derived CDR1 and CDR2 are SGHAT and FQNNGV.

This clonotype was picked up many times. The chain links TRBV20-1 to TRBJ2-7; D remains ambiguous. The V gene's germline CDR1 is DFQATT and CDR2 SNEGSKA (reference sequence). V lost 1 base and J lost 3, with 10 bases in between. This CDR3 comprises 13 residues. The CDR3 coding sequence is TGCAGTGCTAGAGGGGCCCCGGGCTACGAGCAGTACTTC. As protein: CSARGAPGYEQYF.

Many counts were recorded for this clonotype. CDR3 in DNA: TGTGCCAGCTCACCCGCAGCGGGGACACTCACTGAAGCTTTCTTT. Protein sequence: CASSPAAGTLTEAFF. The chain is built from TRBV18 and TRBJ1-1; a possible D gene is TRBD1 (6 bases). Germline CDR1 KGHSH, CDR2 LQKENI. Trimming took 3 bases from V and 4 from J, leaving 15 bases between them. This CDR3 comprises 15 residues.

The genes are TRBV12-5 and TRBJ2-1, with 12 bases fitting TRBD2. J gave up 8 bases and V 3 bases, and 8 bases lay outside the gene matches. There are 16 residues in the CDR3. Germline V lookup: CDR1 LGHNT, CDR2 FRNRAP. The CDR3 loop reads CASGFTRTSGTDEQFF. CDR3 DNA: TGTGCTAGTGGTTTTACTAGGACTAGCGGGACGGATGAGCAGTTCTTC.

This clonotype was found a few times. V gene TRBV12-3 or TRBV12-4 combines with J gene TRBJ2-7; D possibly uses TRBD1 or TRBD2 (5 bases each). There are 13 residues in the CDR3. Deletions cut 6 bases from V and 5 bases from J, with 14 bases between. CDR3 nucleotide sequence: TGTGCCAGCAGGCGGGTTCCCAGGGACGAGCAGTACTTC. Translation: CASRRVPRDEQYF.

This clonotype was observed many times. This rearrangement joins TRBV11-2 to TRBJ1-2, with D maybe TRBD1 (5 bases). CDR3 size: 15 residues. The ends were cut back, 0 bases at V and 8 bases at J, with 16 bases in the middle. Germline-derived CDR1 and CDR2 are SGHAT and FQNNGV. CDR3 sequence (DNA): TGTGCCAGCAGCTTAGAGCCAGCGACAGTTTACGGCTACACCTTC. The encoded protein is CASSLEPATVYGYTF.

The sample holds many counts of this clonotype. One junction end does not reproduce the germline sequence, and a read error may be involved. This sequence joins TRBV12-3 or TRBV12-4 and TRBJ2-7; D is unclear. The CDR3 loop spans 13 amino acids. The CDR3 is CASSLGQFYEQYF. In DNA form, the CDR3 reads TGTGCCAGCAGCTTAGGCCAGTTTTACGAGCAGTACTTC.

The CDR3 coding sequence is TGTGCCAGCAGCCCCCACAAGGACGAGCAGTACTTC. Protein sequence: CASSPHKDEQYF. V and J are TRBV12-3 or TRBV12-4 and TRBJ2-7; D is uncertain. The CDR3 sequence is 12 residues long. With 6 bases removed from V and 5 bases from J, the gap between germline ends came to 11 bases.

There are many counts of this clonotype. The chain recombines TRBV4-2 with TRBJ1-1, with TRBD1 as a possible D gene (5 bases). The CDR3 is 14 residues long. The V gene's germline CDR1 is LGHNA and CDR2 YNFKEQ. Trimming pared 4 bases from V and 1 base from J, leaving 10 bases between. For the CDR3, the DNA is TGTGCCAGCAGCCTAGACAGACGGAACACTGAAGCTTTCTTT. It specifies CASSLDRRNTEAFF.

This chain links TRBV7-2 with TRBJ1-1; a possible D gene is TRBD1 (5 bases). V was cut by 5 bases and J by 1 base, with 11 bases left in between. Per the germline V gene, CDR1 is SGHTA and CDR2 is FQGNSA. This CDR3 comprises 14 residues. The CDR3 loop is CASSAGPGNTEAFF. CDR3 coding DNA: TGTGCCAGCAGCGCGGGACCAGGGAACACTGAAGCTTTCTTT. Full variable domain (outside the CDR3, taken from reference TRBV7-2 and TRBJ1-1): GAGVSQSPSNKVTEKGKDVELRCDPISGHTALYWYRQSLGQGLEFLIYFQGNSAPDKSGLPSDRFSAERTGGSVSTLTIQRTQQEDSAVYLCASSAGPGNTEAFFGQGTRLTVV.

This clonotype has more than one count but fewer than ten. V is TRBV20-1 and J is TRBJ1-2, with D perhaps matching TRBD1 (5 bases). CDR1 is DFQATT, CDR2 SNEGSKA, per germline (reference sequence). The CDR3 has 11 residues. V lost 4 bases and J lost 5, with 8 bases in between. The CDR3 DNA sequence: TGCAGTGCTACAGGGACTTATGGCTACACCTTC. Amino acid sequence: CSATGTYGYTF.

Many counts were recorded for this clonotype. The CDR3 coding sequence is TGTGCCAGCAGACCAGCGGGATACTACAATGAGCAGTTCTTC. This encodes CASRPAGYYNEQFF. The chain is built from TRBV3-1 and TRBJ2-1; 7 nucleotides align to TRBD2. Germline V gene data show CDR1 as LGHDT and CDR2 as YNNKEL (reference sequence). The CDR3 is made up of 14 amino acids. The junction had 5 bases not matched to a gene; V was cut back by 6 bases and J by 3 bases.

This clonotype was observed a handful of times. This chain links TRBV30 with TRBJ2-1; D is undetermined. The CDR3 is made up of 10 amino acids. The germline V and J ends were trimmed by 1 base and 8 bases, with 3 bases remaining between them. The germline V gene encodes CDR1 GTSNPN and CDR2 SVGIG (reference sequence). CDR3 nucleotides: TGTGCCTGGAGTGGCGATGAGCAGTTCTTC. Its translation is CAWSGDEQFF.

The rearrangement joins TRBV5-4 to TRBJ1-1; D is undetermined. Germline-derived CDR1 and CDR2 are SGHNT and YYREEE (reference sequence). The V end was cut by 0 bases, the J end by 2 bases, with 14 bases between. This CDR3 is 16 amino acids long. The CDR3 is CASSLALNQLNTEAFF. Written as DNA, the CDR3 is TGTGCCAGCAGCTTGGCCTTAAACCAATTAAACACTGAAGCTTTCTTT.

This clonotype was seen only a few times. This chain connects TRBV20-1 to TRBJ2-7, with D perhaps TRBD1 or TRBD2 (5 bases each). This CDR3 is 14 amino acids long. The germline V gene has CDR1 DFQATT and CDR2 SNEGSKA (reference sequence). The V end was cut by 5 bases, the J end by 5 bases, with 19 bases between. In nucleotides, the CDR3 is TGCAGTGCTGGTACTTATCAAGGGACCAACGAGCAGTACTTC. It is translated as CSAGTYQGTNEQYF.

This sequence joins TRBV6-1 and TRBJ2-3; no clear D. V was pared by 6 bases and J by 0 bases, with 7 bases between. Germline values: CDR1 MNHNS, CDR2 SASEGT. The CDR3 is 13 amino acids. The chain's CDR3 is CASRPSSTDTQYF. The CDR3 DNA follows: TGTGCCAGCAGGCCGTCGAGCACAGATACGCAGTATTTT.

This clonotype was seen more than once but under ten times. This rearrangement joins TRBV5-1 to TRBJ2-3; D unresolved. Deletions cut 0 bases from V and 3 bases from J, with 14 bases between. The CDR3 sequence is 16 residues long. In germline, CDR1 is SGHRS, CDR2 YFSETQ. CDR3 amino acids: CASSLVQSPRTDTQYF. The CDR3 coding sequence is TGCGCCAGCAGCTTGGTCCAAAGCCCAAGGACAGATACGCAGTATTTT.

There are a few counts of this clonotype. The J gene is TRBJ2-3, the V gene TRBV7-9; perhaps TRBD2 as D (7 bases). The CDR3 sequence is 14 residues long. Germline CDR1 SEHNR, CDR2 FQNEAQ (reference sequence). V shed 3 bases and J shed 10 bases, with 17 bases lying between them. CDR3 DNA: TGTGCCAGCAGCTTCCCGGGGGGCTCGAGGGCGCAGTATTTT. This sequence encodes CASSFPGGSRAQYF.

This clonotype was detected a few times. This chain joins TRBV20-1 and TRBJ1-3; D perhaps matches TRBD1 (5 bases). V lost 4 bases to trimming and J lost 0 bases, with 10 bases between them. The CDR3 spans 14 residues. Per germline, CDR1 DFQATT and CDR2 SNEGSKA (reference sequence). The CDR3 DNA follows: TGCAGTGCTACCGACAGAAACTCTGGAAACACCATATATTTT. As protein: CSATDRNSGNTIYF.

There are a few counts of this clonotype. V gene TRBV4-1 combines with J gene TRBJ1-2; TRBD1 agrees at 9 bases. Germline-derived CDR1 and CDR2 are MGHRA and YSYEKL. The junction had 8 bases not matched to a gene; V was cut back by 0 bases and J by 3 bases. The CDR3 contains 17 residues. The DNA for the CDR3 is TGCGCCAGCAGCCAAGAAGAAGGACAGGGGACCTACTATGGCTACACCTTC. It codes for CASSQEEGQGTYYGYTF.

The chain recombines TRBV6-1 with TRBJ2-3; possibly TRBD1 or TRBD2 for D (5 bases each). Germline CDR1 is MNHNS and CDR2 is SASEGT. V lost 0 bases, J lost 6 bases, and 19 bases lay in between. The length of the CDR3 is 17 residues. Here the CDR3 reads CASSEAAGRDLRDTQYF. CDR3 nucleotides: TGTGCCAGCAGTGAAGCGGCGGGCAGGGATTTGAGGGATACGCAGTATTTT.

The table lists this clonotype with a few counts. V gene TRBV7-2 combines with J gene TRBJ1-1; 7 bases are shared with TRBD1. Trimming took 1 base from V and 3 from J; bases not matched to a gene: 8. In germline, CDR1 is SGHTA, CDR2 FQGNSA. The CDR3 loop spans 16 amino acids. The CDR3 is CASSLEPNRGDTEAFF. The CDR3 DNA follows: TGTGCCAGCAGCTTAGAGCCCAACAGGGGCGACACTGAAGCTTTCTTT.

The DNA of the CDR3 is TGTGCCAGCAGCCAAGCACTAGCCTGGACAGATACGCAGTATTTT. The encoded protein is CASSQALAWTDTQYF. The chain couples TRBV14 to TRBJ2-3, with a possible D match to TRBD2 (6 bases). The CDR3 has 15 residues. Trimming shortened V by 1 base and J by 3 bases, and 11 bases separated the two germline ends. Per germline, CDR1 SGHDN and CDR2 FVKESK.

The chain uses TRBV3-1 and TRBJ1-1, with D perhaps TRBD1 (6 bases). The V end lost 10 bases, the J end lost 5 bases, and 17 bases lay between the germline ends. CDR3 length: 13 residues. Germline CDR1 reads LGHDT; CDR2 reads YNNKEL (reference sequence). CDR3 loop: CATATGMGTEAFF. In DNA form, the CDR3 reads TGTGCCACCGCGACAGGTATGGGAACTGAAGCTTTCTTT.

V is TRBV9 and J is TRBJ2-5, with D possibly being TRBD1 or TRBD2 (5 bases each). Germline assignment: CDR1 SGDLS and CDR2 YYNGEE. The CDR3 is 15 amino acids. V was cut by 4 bases and J by 7 bases, with 20 bases left in between. CDR3 nucleotides: TGTGCCAGCAGCCCATGGTCATTAGGTGGGGGGACCCAGTACTTC. Translation gives CASSPWSLGGGTQYF.